Listed here are 11 T cell receptor beta chains from one sample, sequenced in a study of blood T cells in healthy people across ages. Sample-barcoded 5' priming and a J-beta primer mix drove a second PCR of roughly 6 to 12 cycles. MiXCR, run by TCRdb on the 5' RACE reads, gives a single entry per CDR3 protein. Among 600,000 or so distinct CDR3 sequences listed, around half were seen once. Sequenced sample: blood. The source is an elderly man in good health.

The V and J genes are TRBV20-1 and TRBJ1-1, with TRBD1 identical over 12 bases. The junction had 6 bases not matched to a gene; V was cut back by 1 base and J by 3 bases. CDR3 length: 16 amino acids. Germline CDR1 and CDR2: DFQATT and SNEGSKA (reference sequence). CDR3 nucleotides: TGCAGTGCTAGAGGGGGACAGGGGGCGGTATACACTGAAGCTTTCTTT. It yields the protein CSARGGQGAVYTEAFF.

J is TRBJ1-2 and V is TRBV12-3 or TRBV12-4; TRBD1 aligns across 7 bases. With 6 bases clipped from V and 8 bases from J, the junction kept 12 bases outside the gene matches. The CDR3 totals 14 residues. The CDR3 is CASRPAGTVGGYTF. In nucleotides, the CDR3 is TGTGCCAGCAGGCCTGCGGGGACAGTAGGGGGCTACACCTTC.

This chain uses TRBV9 with TRBJ2-6; 7 positions match TRBD1. The CDR3 contains 20 residues. The V and J ends lost 4 bases and 0 bases, in that order; junction bases with no gene match: 16. Germline V gene data show CDR1 as SGDLS and CDR2 as YYNGEE. The CDR3 nucleotides read TGTGCCAGCAGCATAGACCACCAACCCGGGACAGCCTCTGGGGCCAACGTCCTGACTTTC. It specifies CASSIDHQPGTASGANVLTF.

In this sample, this clonotype turned up a few times. This chain joins TRBV28 and TRBJ2-7, with a tentative D call TRBD1 (5 bases). Trimming left V 5 bases short and J 1 base short, with 18 bases between. The CDR3 has 16 residues. In germline, CDR1 is MDHEN, CDR2 SYDVKM. The CDR3 DNA sequence: TGTGCCAGCAGTGCCCTCGGTGGGGCTAGGTCCTACGAGCAGTACTTC. The encoded protein is CASSALGGARSYEQYF.

Only a few counts were recorded for this clonotype. The chain uses TRBV12-3 or TRBV12-4 and TRBJ2-5; TRBD1 aligns across 9 bases. The ends lost 5 bases at V and 0 bases at J; junction bases unmatched: 7. This CDR3 is built from 16 residues. In nucleotides, the CDR3 is TGTGCCAGCAGTCGGGACAGGGATCCGTACCAAGAGACCCAGTACTTC. Translation: CASSRDRDPYQETQYF.

The CDR3 DNA reads as TGTGCCAGCAGCTGGTTCTCATCAGATACGCAGTATTTT. The encoded protein is CASSWFSSDTQYF. The chain employs TRBV7-2 and TRBJ2-3, with D unresolved. Germline assignment: CDR1 SGHTA and CDR2 FQGNSA. The CDR3 covers 13 residues. Trimming left V 4 bases short and J 4 bases short, with 9 bases between.

This chain links TRBV27 with TRBJ2-3, with D perhaps TRBD1 (5 bases). CDR3 length equals 15 residues. In germline, CDR1 is MNHEY, CDR2 SMNVEV (reference sequence). V gave up 0 bases and J gave up 0 bases, with 7 bases separating them. CDR3 DNA: TGTGCCAGCAGTTTATCGCGGACAAGCACAGATACGCAGTATTTT. Encoded protein: CASSLSRTSTDTQYF.

The genes are TRBV10-1 and TRBJ2-7; D not resolved. Germline V lookup: CDR1 WNHNN, CDR2 SYGVQD (reference sequence). The CDR3 loop spans 13 amino acids. The V end lost 0 bases, the J end lost 3 bases, and 6 bases lay between the germline ends. CDR3 amino acids: CASSESAGYEQYF. Here the CDR3 DNA reads TGCGCCAGCAGTGAGTCGGCTGGCTACGAGCAGTACTTC.

This clonotype appeared a few times. The rearrangement uses TRBV4-3 and TRBJ2-6; D gene unclear. The germline gives CDR1 LGHNA, CDR2 YSLEER. This CDR3 is 15 amino acids long. V was cut by 4 bases and J by 11 bases, with 18 bases left in between. The CDR3 spells CASSRTYSDVYVLTF. The CDR3, as DNA: TGCGCCAGCAGCCGAACCTACAGCGACGTCTACGTCCTGACTTTC.

The rearrangement links TRBV6-1 to TRBJ2-3, with TRBD2 matching 12 bases. The germline V gene has CDR1 MNHNS and CDR2 SASEGT. This CDR3 is 18 amino acids long. The junction had 15 bases not matched to a gene; V was cut back by 6 bases and J by 5 bases. The CDR3 bases are TGTGCCAGCAGGCCCCGAGGACTAGCGGGGAGTGGGGTAGATACGCAGTATTTT. Protein: CASRPRGLAGSGVDTQYF.

J is TRBJ2-1 and V is TRBV7-9; TRBD2 matches 8 bases. Germline loops: CDR1 SEHNR, CDR2 FQNEAQ (reference sequence). The CDR3 has 20 amino acids. V trimming: 5 bases; J trimming: 0 bases; junction bases outside the gene matches: 18. The CDR3 is CASSQMGSTSGKSSYNEQFF. CDR3 DNA sequence: TGTGCCAGCAGCCAAATGGGGAGTACTAGCGGAAAAAGCTCCTACAATGAGCAGTTCTTC.